This entry describes one T cell receptor beta chain. The data are from a study of blood T cell repertoires in COVID-19. Per the original data handling: Reference gene primer amplification yielded estimated nucleated cell counts. Clones were sequenced by immunoSEQ multiplex PCR, and TCRdb holds only the in-frame ones, with some missing. V, J and clone size are taken as reported in that table, and D and trimming were inferred from the DNA itself. This table has 300,000 to 400,000 clones, over 75% appearing once. The length of the CDR3 is 14 residues. Germline assignment: CDR1 SGHRS and CDR2 YFSETQ. The ends were cut back, 4 bases at V and 0 bases at J, with 8 bases in the middle.

The TCR comes from a young man who had recovered from COVID-19. The sequencing input was PBMCs or T cells enriched from blood (not recorded which). The V and J genes are TRBV5-1 and TRBJ1-3, with unresolved D. The CDR3 sequence: CASSPGSSGNTIYF. The DNA of the CDR3 is TGCGCCAGCAGCCCGGGGAGCTCTGGAAACACCATATATTTT.